Listed below are T cell receptor beta chains from one sample, sequenced in a study of human T cells and chemical hapten exposure. Via MiXCR, TCRdb re-called the RACE reads, giving one row per CDR3 protein. Of about 380,000 distinct CDR3 sequences listed, nearly 6.5% are singletons. The sequences come from whole blood, collected in connection with sensitization to the hapten diphenylcyclopropenone (DPC). Receptors originate from a woman aged 18-29 years with alopecia areata. Some clones in this sample may be carry-over from other donors' samples. Each CDR3 is given with its conserved first and last residue. A D gene is named only where the DNA matches it firmly. The size field is filled for only some rows; it gives once, few, many or a size class.

V gene: TRBV11-3; J gene: TRBJ2-1; D gene: TRBD2; clone size: -; CDR3 length: 14; CDR3 protein: CASSLSGGAHEQFF; CDR3 DNA: TGTGCCAGCAGCTTAAGCGGGGGGGCCCATGAGCAGTTCTTC
V gene: TRBV20-1; J gene: TRBJ1-5; D gene: -; clone size: many; CDR3 length: 13; CDR3 protein: CSARGPSNQPQHF; CDR3 DNA: TGCAGTGCTAGAGGACCAAGCAATCAGCCCCAGCATTTT
V gene: TRBV11-2; J gene: TRBJ1-2; D gene: -; clone size: many; CDR3 length: 13; CDR3 protein: CASSLQGKDGYTF; CDR3 DNA: TGTGCCAGCAGCTTACAGGGGAAGGATGGCTACACCTTC
V gene: TRBV2; J gene: TRBJ1-5; D gene: -; clone size: many; CDR3 length: 15; CDR3 protein: CASRYRVGSNQPQHF; CDR3 DNA: TGTGCCAGCAGGTACAGGGTAGGAAGCAATCAGCCCCAGCATTTT
V gene: TRBV7-2; J gene: TRBJ1-1; D gene: -; clone size: few; CDR3 length: 13; CDR3 protein: CASSLVGPAGAFF; CDR3 DNA: TGTGCCAGCAGCTTAGTCGGCCCTGCAGGGGCTTTCTTT
V gene: TRBV12-3/TRBV12-4; J gene: TRBJ2-2; D gene: TRBD1; clone size: -; CDR3 length: 22; CDR3 protein: CASSSGTVISTSLTPVTGELFF; CDR3 DNA: TGTGCCAGCAGTTCCGGGACAGTGATCTCGACGTCTCTAACCCCAGTCACCGGGGAGCTGTTTTTT
V gene: TRBV4-3; J gene: TRBJ2-3; D gene: TRBD2; clone size: many; CDR3 length: 16; CDR3 protein: CASSQVLASGADTQYF; CDR3 DNA: TGCGCCAGCAGCCAAGTACTAGCGAGCGGTGCAGATACGCAGTATTTT
V gene: TRBV12-3/TRBV12-4; J gene: TRBJ1-1; D gene: -; clone size: many; CDR3 length: 12; CDR3 protein: CASAGGTTEAFF; CDR3 DNA: TGTGCCAGCGCGGGGGGTACCACTGAAGCTTTCTTT
V gene: TRBV7-2; J gene: TRBJ1-1; D gene: -; clone size: -; CDR3 length: 15; CDR3 protein: CASSFGNLMNTEAFF; CDR3 DNA: TGTGCCAGCAGCTTCGGAAATTTGATGAACACTGAAGCTTTCTTT
V gene: TRBV29-1; J gene: TRBJ1-2; D gene: -; clone size: -; CDR3 length: 11; CDR3 protein: CSVGQDYGYTF; CDR3 DNA: TGCAGCGTTGGACAGGACTATGGCTACACCTTC
V gene: TRBV12-3/TRBV12-4; J gene: TRBJ1-6; D gene: -; clone size: once; CDR3 length: 15; CDR3 protein: CASSAPRCRNSPLHF; CDR3 DNA: TGTGCCAGCAGTGCTCCGAGGTGCAGAAATTCACCCCTCCACTTT
V gene: TRBV20-1; J gene: TRBJ2-6; D gene: -; clone size: few; CDR3 length: 14; CDR3 protein: CSARSSSGANVLTF; CDR3 DNA: TGCAGTGCTAGGTCCTCCTCTGGGGCCAACGTCCTGACTTTC
V gene: TRBV6-6; J gene: TRBJ1-2; D gene: -; clone size: many; CDR3 length: 14; CDR3 protein: CASSYGEDAKGYTF; CDR3 DNA: TGTGCCAGCAGTTACGGAGAGGATGCGAAGGGCTACACCTTC
V gene: TRBV9; J gene: TRBJ2-7; D gene: -; clone size: -; CDR3 length: 13; CDR3 protein: CASSVEGSYEQYF; CDR3 DNA: TGTGCCAGCAGCGTAGAAGGCAGCTACGAGCAGTACTTC
V gene: TRBV12-3/TRBV12-4; J gene: TRBJ1-4; D gene: -; clone size: -; CDR3 length: 14; CDR3 protein: CASSVTGSEEKLFF; CDR3 DNA: TGTGCCAGCAGTGTCACAGGGAGTGAAGAAAAACTGTTTTTT
V gene: TRBV3-1; J gene: TRBJ1-5; D gene: -; clone size: many; CDR3 length: 14; CDR3 protein: CASSQLGSYQPQHF; CDR3 DNA: TGTGCCAGCAGCCAACTTGGATCCTATCAGCCCCAGCATTTT
V gene: TRBV6-5; J gene: TRBJ2-1; D gene: TRBD2; clone size: few; CDR3 length: 15; CDR3 protein: CASSYTAGGYNEQFF; CDR3 DNA: TGTGCCAGCAGTTACACAGCGGGGGGATACAATGAGCAGTTCTTC
V gene: TRBV20-1; J gene: TRBJ1-1; D gene: -; clone size: many; CDR3 length: 13; CDR3 protein: CSASQGSNTEAFF; CDR3 DNA: TGCAGTGCTAGTCAGGGGTCGAACACTGAAGCTTTCTTT
V gene: TRBV20-1; J gene: TRBJ1-2; D gene: TRBD1; clone size: -; CDR3 length: 16; CDR3 protein: CSARRGPRGRVYGYTF; CDR3 DNA: TGCAGTGCTAGGAGAGGACCCAGGGGGCGGGTCTATGGCTACACCTTC
V gene: TRBV4-1; J gene: TRBJ2-6; D gene: -; clone size: -; CDR3 length: 16; CDR3 protein: CASSQEPGAGANVLTF; CDR3 DNA: TGCGCCAGCAGCCAAGAACCAGGGGCTGGGGCCAACGTCCTGACTTTC
V gene: TRBV6-2/TRBV6-3; J gene: TRBJ2-7; D gene: -; clone size: -; CDR3 length: 17; CDR3 protein: CASSYSNPGTAGNEQYF; CDR3 DNA: TGTGCCAGCAGTTACTCAAATCCCGGGACTGCAGGAAACGAGCAGTACTTC
V gene: TRBV5-1; J gene: TRBJ2-5; D gene: TRBD2; clone size: few; CDR3 length: 15; CDR3 protein: CASSLQRGFRETQYF; CDR3 DNA: TGCGCCAGCAGCTTACAGCGGGGGTTCCGGGAGACCCAGTACTTC